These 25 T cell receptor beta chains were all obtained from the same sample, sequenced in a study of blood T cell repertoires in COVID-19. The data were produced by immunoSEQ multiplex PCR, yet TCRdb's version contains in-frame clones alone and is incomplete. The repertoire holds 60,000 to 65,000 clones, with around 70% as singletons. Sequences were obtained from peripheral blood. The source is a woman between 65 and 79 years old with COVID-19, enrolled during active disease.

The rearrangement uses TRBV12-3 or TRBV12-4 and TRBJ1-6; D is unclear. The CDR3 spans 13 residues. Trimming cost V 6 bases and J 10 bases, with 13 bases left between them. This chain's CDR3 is CASSPNGKSPLHF. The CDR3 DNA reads TGTGCCAGCAGCCCAAACGGGAAATCACCCCTCCACTTT.

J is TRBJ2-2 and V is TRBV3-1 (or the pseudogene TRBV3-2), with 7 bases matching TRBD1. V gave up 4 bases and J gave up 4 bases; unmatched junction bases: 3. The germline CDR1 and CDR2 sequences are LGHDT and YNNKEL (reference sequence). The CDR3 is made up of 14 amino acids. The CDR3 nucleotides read TGTGCCAGCAGCCCTAGACAGGGCACCGGGGAGCTGTTTTTT. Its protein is CASSPRQGTGELFF.

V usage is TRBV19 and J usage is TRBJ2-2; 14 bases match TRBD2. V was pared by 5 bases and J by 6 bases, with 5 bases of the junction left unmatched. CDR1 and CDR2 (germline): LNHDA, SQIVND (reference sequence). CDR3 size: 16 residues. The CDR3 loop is CASSARLAGGPGELFF. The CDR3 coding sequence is TGTGCCAGTAGTGCCCGACTAGCGGGAGGGCCCGGGGAGCTGTTTTTT.

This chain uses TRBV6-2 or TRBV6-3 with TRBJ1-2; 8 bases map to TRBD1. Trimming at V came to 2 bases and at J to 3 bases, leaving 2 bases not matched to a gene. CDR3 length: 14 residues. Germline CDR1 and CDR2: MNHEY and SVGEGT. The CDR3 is CASSYLTGDYGYTF. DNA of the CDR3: TGTGCCAGCAGTTACCTGACAGGGGACTATGGCTACACCTTC.

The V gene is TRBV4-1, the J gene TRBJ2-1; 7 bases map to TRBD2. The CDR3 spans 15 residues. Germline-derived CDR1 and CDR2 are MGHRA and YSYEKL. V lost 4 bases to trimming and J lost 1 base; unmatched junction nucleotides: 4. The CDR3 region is CASSLSAGSYNEQFF. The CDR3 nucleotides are TGCGCCAGCAGCCTTTCAGCGGGATCCTACAATGAGCAGTTCTTC.

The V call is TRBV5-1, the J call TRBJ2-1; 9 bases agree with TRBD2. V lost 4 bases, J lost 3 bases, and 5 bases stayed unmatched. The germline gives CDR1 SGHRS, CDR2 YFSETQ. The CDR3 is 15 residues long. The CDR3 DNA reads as TGCGCCAGCAGCCGGTCTAGCGGGGTCTACAATGAGCAGTTCTTC. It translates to CASSRSSGVYNEQFF.

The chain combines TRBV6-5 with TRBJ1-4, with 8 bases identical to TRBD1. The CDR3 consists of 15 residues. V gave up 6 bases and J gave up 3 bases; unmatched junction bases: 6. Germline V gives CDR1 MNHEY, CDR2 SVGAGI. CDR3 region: CASRRTTGANEKLFF. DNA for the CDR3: TGTGCCAGCAGACGGACGACAGGGGCTAATGAAAAACTGTTTTTT.

The CDR3 reads CASSLQYETQYF. Written as DNA, the CDR3 is TGTGCCAGCAGCTTACAGTATGAGACCCAGTACTTC. The J gene is TRBJ2-5, the V gene TRBV7-9; no definite D call. This CDR3 contains 12 residues. Trimming removed 2 bases at V and 5 bases at J, with 6 bases between. From germline, CDR1 is SEHNR and CDR2 FQNEAQ (reference sequence).

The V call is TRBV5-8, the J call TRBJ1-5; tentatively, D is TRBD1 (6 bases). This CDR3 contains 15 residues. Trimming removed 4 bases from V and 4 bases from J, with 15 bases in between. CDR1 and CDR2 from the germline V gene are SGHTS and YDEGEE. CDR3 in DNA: TGTGCCAGCAGCCTTGGACAGCTCGTAAATCAGCCCCAGCATTTT. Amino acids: CASSLGQLVNQPQHF.

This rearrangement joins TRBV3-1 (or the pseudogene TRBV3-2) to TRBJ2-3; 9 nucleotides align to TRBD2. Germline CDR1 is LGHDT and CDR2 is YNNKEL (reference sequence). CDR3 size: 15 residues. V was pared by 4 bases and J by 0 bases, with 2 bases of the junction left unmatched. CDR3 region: CASSLGLASTDTQYF. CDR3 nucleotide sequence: TGTGCCAGCAGCCTAGGACTAGCGAGCACAGATACGCAGTATTTT.

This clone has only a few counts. As DNA, the CDR3 is TGCAGCGTTCACACAGGACCCACTGAAGCTTTCTTT. This codes for CSVHTGPTEAFF. This sequence joins TRBV29-1 and TRBJ1-1; possibly TRBD1 for D (5 bases). The length of the CDR3 is 12 residues. Trimming shortened V by 5 bases and J by 4 bases, and 11 bases separated the two germline ends. CDR1 and CDR2 (germline): SQVTM, ANQGSEA.

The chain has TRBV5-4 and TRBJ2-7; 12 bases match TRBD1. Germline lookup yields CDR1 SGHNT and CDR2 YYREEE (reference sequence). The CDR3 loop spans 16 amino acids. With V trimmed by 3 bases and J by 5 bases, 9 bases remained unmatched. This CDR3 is CASSSGTGGRWNEQYF. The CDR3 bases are TGTGCCAGCAGCTCCGGGACAGGGGGCCGCTGGAACGAGCAGTACTTC.

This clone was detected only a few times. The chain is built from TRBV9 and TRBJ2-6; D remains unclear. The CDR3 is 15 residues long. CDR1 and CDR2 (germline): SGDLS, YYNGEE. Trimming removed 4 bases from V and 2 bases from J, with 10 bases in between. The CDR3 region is CASSSTTPGANVLTF. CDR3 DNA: TGTGCCAGCAGCAGCACCACTCCTGGGGCCAACGTCCTGACTTTC. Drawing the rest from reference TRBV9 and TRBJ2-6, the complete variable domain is DSGVTQTPKHLITATGQRVTLRCSPRSGDLSVYWYQQSLDQGLQFLIQYYNGEERAKGNILERFSAQQFPDLHSELNLSSLELGDSALYFCASSSTTPGANVLTFGAGSRLTVL.

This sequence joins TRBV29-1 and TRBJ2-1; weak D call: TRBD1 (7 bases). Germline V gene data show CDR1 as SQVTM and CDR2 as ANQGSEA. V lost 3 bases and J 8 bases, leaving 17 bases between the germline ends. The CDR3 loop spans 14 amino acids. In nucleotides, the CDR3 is TGCAGCGTTGAGGGGCGGAGGGGGCTAGATGAGCAGTTCTTC. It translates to CSVEGRRGLDEQFF.

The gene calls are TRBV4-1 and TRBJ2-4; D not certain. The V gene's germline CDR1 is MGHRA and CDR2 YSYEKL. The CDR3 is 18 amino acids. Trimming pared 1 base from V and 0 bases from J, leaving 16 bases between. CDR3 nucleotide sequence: TGCGCCAGCAGCCAAGGACTGGCCCGCGGCCTAGCCAAAAACATTCAGTACTTC. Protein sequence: CASSQGLARGLAKNIQYF.

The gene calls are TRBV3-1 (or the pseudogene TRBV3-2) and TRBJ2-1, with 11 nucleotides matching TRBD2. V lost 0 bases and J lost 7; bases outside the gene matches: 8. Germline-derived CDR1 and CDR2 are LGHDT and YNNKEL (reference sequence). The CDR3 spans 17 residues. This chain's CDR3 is CASSQDPRTSGRNEQFF. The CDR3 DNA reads TGTGCCAGCAGCCAAGATCCAAGAACTAGCGGGAGAAATGAGCAGTTCTTC.

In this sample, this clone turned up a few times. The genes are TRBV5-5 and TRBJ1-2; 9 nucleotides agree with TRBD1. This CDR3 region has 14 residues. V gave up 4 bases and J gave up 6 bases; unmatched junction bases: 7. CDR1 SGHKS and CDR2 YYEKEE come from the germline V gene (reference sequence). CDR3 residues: CASSRRDRADGYTF. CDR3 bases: TGTGCCAGCAGCCGACGGGACAGGGCCGATGGCTACACCTTC.

The CDR3 loop reads CASSLTAGSYNEQFF. As DNA, the CDR3 is TGTGCCAGCAGCCTAACAGCGGGGTCCTACAATGAGCAGTTCTTC. This chain uses TRBV5-6 with TRBJ2-1; 7 bases line up with TRBD2. V lost 4 bases and J lost 1; bases outside the gene matches: 5. The CDR3 is made up of 15 amino acids. Germline assignment: CDR1 SGHDT and CDR2 YYEEEE.

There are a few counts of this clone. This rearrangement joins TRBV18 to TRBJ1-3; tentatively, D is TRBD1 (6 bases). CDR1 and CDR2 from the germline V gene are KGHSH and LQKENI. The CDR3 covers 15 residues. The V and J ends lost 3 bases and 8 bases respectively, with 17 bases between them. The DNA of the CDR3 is TGTGCCAGCTCACCTCAGACAGGTTATGAAGACACCATATATTTT. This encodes CASSPQTGYEDTIYF.

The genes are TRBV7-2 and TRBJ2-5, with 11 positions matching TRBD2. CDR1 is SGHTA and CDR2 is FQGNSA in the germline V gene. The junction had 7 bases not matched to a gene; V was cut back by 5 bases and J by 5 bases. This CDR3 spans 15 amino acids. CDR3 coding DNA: TGTGCCAGCAGCACCAATAGCGGGGGGGGTGAGACCCAGTACTTC. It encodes CASSTNSGGGETQYF.

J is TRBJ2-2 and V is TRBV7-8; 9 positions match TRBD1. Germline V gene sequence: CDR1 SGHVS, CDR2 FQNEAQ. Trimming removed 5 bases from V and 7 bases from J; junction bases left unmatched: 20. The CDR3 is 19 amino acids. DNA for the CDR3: TGTGCCAGCAGCACCCAGGCCCCACAGGGGGCGCAGGAAAGCGGGGAGCTGTTTTTT. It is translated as CASSTQAPQGAQESGELFF.

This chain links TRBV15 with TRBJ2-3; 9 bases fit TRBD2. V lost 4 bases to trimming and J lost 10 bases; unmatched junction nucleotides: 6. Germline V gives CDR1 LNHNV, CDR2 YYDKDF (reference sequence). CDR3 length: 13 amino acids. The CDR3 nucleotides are TGTGCCACCAGCACCGATCTAGCGGGATCGCAGTATTTT. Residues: CATSTDLAGSQYF.

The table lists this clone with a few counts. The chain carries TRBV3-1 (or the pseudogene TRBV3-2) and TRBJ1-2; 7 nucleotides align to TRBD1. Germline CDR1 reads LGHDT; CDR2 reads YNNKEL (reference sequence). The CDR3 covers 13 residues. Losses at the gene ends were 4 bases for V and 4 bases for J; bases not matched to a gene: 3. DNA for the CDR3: TGTGCCAGCAGCCCGGGACAGTTCTATGGCTACACCTTC. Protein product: CASSPGQFYGYTF.

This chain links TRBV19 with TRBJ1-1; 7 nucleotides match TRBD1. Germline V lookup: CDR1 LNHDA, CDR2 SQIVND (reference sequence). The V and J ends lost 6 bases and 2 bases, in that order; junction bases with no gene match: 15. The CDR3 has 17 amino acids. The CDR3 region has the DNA TGTGCCAGTAGCGAGGAGGGTTGGGGGACAGTCAACACTGAAGCTTTCTTT. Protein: CASSEEGWGTVNTEAFF. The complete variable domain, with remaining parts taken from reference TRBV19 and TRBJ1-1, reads DGGITQSPKYLFRKEGQNVTLSCEQNLNHDAMYWYRQDPGQGLRLIYYSQIVNDFQKGDIAEGYSVSREKKESFPLTVTSAQKNPTAFYLCASSEEGWGTVNTEAFFGQGTRLTVV.

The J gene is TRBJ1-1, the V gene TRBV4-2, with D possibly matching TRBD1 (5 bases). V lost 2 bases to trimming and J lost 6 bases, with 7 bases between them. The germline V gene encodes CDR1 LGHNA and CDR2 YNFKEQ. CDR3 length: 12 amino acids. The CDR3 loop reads CASSQRGAEAFF. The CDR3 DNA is TGTGCCAGCAGCCAACGGGGGGCTGAAGCTTTCTTT.